Listed below are T cell receptor beta chains from one sample, sequenced in a study of beta chain features in type 1 diabetes. The repertoire was sequenced with immunoSEQ multiplex PCR; TCRdb's copy has only in-frame clones and lacks some. The profile shows 850,000 to 900,000 clones, about 17% of them singletons. The sequenced sample consisted of naive CD4+ T cells from blood. The source is a woman between 18 and 30 years old in good health. Both conserved end residues are part of each CDR3. Each record gives: J gene, clone size, D gene, V gene, CDR3 DNA, CDR3 protein. A D gene is named only where the DNA matches it firmly. Clone size appears in some rows only: once, few, many, or a class for an expanded clone.

>TRBJ2-3|.|.|TRBV6-6
TGTGCCAGCAGCCTAACAAGGGGAAGGGGCACAGATACGCAGTATTTT
CASSLTRGRGTDTQYF
>TRBJ2-7|few|.|TRBV5-4
TGTGCCAGCAGCCCGGACGGGTACGAGCAGTACTTC
CASSPDGYEQYF
>TRBJ2-7|few|TRBD2|TRBV4-3
TGCGCCAGCAGCCAAAGGCTAGCGGAAGCCTACGAGCAGTACTTC
CASSQRLAEAYEQYF
>TRBJ2-4|few|TRBD1|TRBV5-6
TGTGCCAGCAGCTTGTTAGGGACAGGGGGAAACATTCAGTACTTC
CASSLLGTGGNIQYF
>TRBJ2-1|.|TRBD2|TRBV9
TGTGCCAGCAGCGTAAATTCGGCGGGAGGGGAGCAGTTCTTC
CASSVNSAGGEQFF
>TRBJ2-1|.|.|TRBV7-2
TGTGCCAGCAGCTTAGTTTTGTACTACAATGAGCAGTTCTTC
CASSLVLYYNEQFF
>TRBJ2-2|.|.|TRBV2
TGTGCCAGCACACTCGAACACAGTACCACCGGGGAGCTGTTTTTT
CASTLEHSTTGELFF
>TRBJ2-5|few|.|TRBV11-2
TGTGCCAGCAGCGTAGAAGAGACCCAGTACTTC
CASSVEETQYF
>TRBJ1-1|.|.|TRBV5-4
TGTGCCAGCAGCTTGGACGGTCTTATTGGATCTGAAGCTTTCTTT
CASSLDGLIGSEAFF
>TRBJ2-1|.|.|TRBV29-1
TGCAGCGTTGCTCTCGTGTTAGGCAGGGAAAAATCGACTAAAACGAGCTCCTACAATGAGCAGTTCTTC
CSVALVLGREKSTKTSSYNEQFF
>TRBJ2-1|few|TRBD2|TRBV5-4
TGTGCCAGCAGCTTAGCTGGGGTAGCGGGCAATGAGCAGTTCTTC
CASSLAGVAGNEQFF
>TRBJ2-7|.|TRBD1|TRBV27
TGTGCCAGCAGTTCACGACAGGGCTCCTACGAGCAGTACTTC
CASSSRQGSYEQYF
>TRBJ1-1|few|.|TRBV5-1
TGCGCCAGCAGCTTCGAGGACAGTCTAAGAGCTTTCTTT
CASSFEDSLRAFF
>TRBJ2-7|.|TRBD1|TRBV27
TGTGCCAGCAGTTCACTAATCCGGGACAGGGGCGACGAGCAGTACTTC
CASSSLIRDRGDEQYF
>TRBJ2-3|many|.|TRBV7-9
TGTGCCAGCAGCCGGGAAGTTAATACGCAGTATTTT
CASSREVNTQYF
>TRBJ2-7|few|.|TRBV29-1
TGCAGCGTTCTCCTCTGGGGTGTGAAAACTGCTGGGTTTGGGTACGAGCAGTACTTC
CSVLLWGVKTAGFGYEQYF
>TRBJ2-5|few|TRBD2|TRBV5-4
TGTGCCAGCAGCTCGGGACTAGGCAGGCAAGAGACCCAGTACTTC
CASSSGLGRQETQYF
>TRBJ1-1|few|.|TRBV19
TGTGCCAGTAGTATTTTACGTGACACTGAAGCTTTCTTT
CASSILRDTEAFF
>TRBJ1-1|.|.|TRBV7-2
TGTGCCAGCAGCTTAGTGGACAGCACTGAAGCTTTCTTT
CASSLVDSTEAFF
>TRBJ2-2|.|TRBD2|TRBV7-2
TGTGCCAGCAGCGTGGGACTAGCGGGAATTTCGGGGGAGCTGTTTTTT
CASSVGLAGISGELFF
>TRBJ1-2|few|.|TRBV2
TGTGCCAGCATCATTGCCCCGGGGGGTAGAGGACGGAATAATGGCTACACCTTC
CASIIAPGGRGRNNGYTF
>TRBJ1-1|few|TRBD1|TRBV28
TGTGCCAGCAGCCGACCAGGGGGCACTGAAGCTTTCTTT
CASSRPGGTEAFF
>TRBJ2-7|.|.|TRBV15
TGTGCCACCAGCAGAGATGCCACTCCATCCTACGAGCAGTACTTC
CATSRDATPSYEQYF
>TRBJ1-5|few|.|TRBV5-1
TGCGCCAGCAGTCCGACCGCAGGGGATCAGCCCCAGCATTTT
CASSPTAGDQPQHF
>TRBJ2-1|.|TRBD2|TRBV18
TGTGCCAGCTCACCAGCCGGGACTATTGCCAATGAGCAGTTCTTC
CASSPAGTIANEQFF
>TRBJ1-1|few|.|TRBV9
TGTGCCAGCAGCCCTGGTGCCGAAGCTTTCTTT
CASSPGAEAFF
>TRBJ2-5|.|.|TRBV7-2
TGTGCCAGCAGCCTCCTCCAGAGGGGAGGATGGGAGACCCAGTACTTC
CASSLLQRGGWETQYF
>TRBJ2-1|.|.|TRBV6-5
TGTGCCAGCAGCAAACTTGCCCAATCGAGAAATGAGCAGTTCTTC
CASSKLAQSRNEQFF
>TRBJ2-6|.|.|TRBV7-7
TGTGCTAGCAGCCCCTTGGGGCCGCACTCTGGGGCCAACGTCCTGACTTTC
CASSPLGPHSGANVLTF
>TRBJ2-2|few|TRBD1|TRBV2
TGTGCCAGCAGGAAGCCGGGACAGGGGGGATCCGGGGAGCTGTTTTTT
CASRKPGQGGSGELFF
>TRBJ1-3|few|.|TRBV7-3
TGTGCCAGCAGCCAGGGCTCTGGAAACACCATATATTTT
CASSQGSGNTIYF
>TRBJ2-7|.|.|TRBV20-1
TGCAGTGCTATAGATCGCTACGAGCAGTACTTC
CSAIDRYEQYF
>TRBJ1-1|.|.|TRBV2
TGTGCCAGCGTCGGGACGGCTAACACTGAAGCTTTCTTT
CASVGTANTEAFF
>TRBJ1-2|few|.|TRBV7-8
TGTGCCAGCAGTCCCAGGCTTTTGCTGCCTGGCTACACCTTC
CASSPRLLLPGYTF
>TRBJ1-1|few|.|TRBV12-2
TGTGCAAGTCGCTTAGTACGGCAGGGGGCGCGGTTCTACACTGAAGCTTTCTTT
CASRLVRQGARFYTEAFF
>TRBJ1-4|.|.|TRBV4-3
TGCGCCAGCAGCCAAGATATAACCCAAGGTGAAAAACTGTTTTTT
CASSQDITQGEKLFF
>TRBJ1-1|.|.|TRBV28
TGTGCCAGCAGCGAATGGGGGGACGCTTTCTTT
CASSEWGDAFF
>TRBJ2-3|few|TRBD2|TRBV4-2
TGTGCCAGCAGCCAAGGAAAAGCGGGAGCGCAGTATTTT
CASSQGKAGAQYF
>TRBJ2-1|.|.|TRBV2
TGTGCCAGCAAAGCGGAACTTTACAATGAGCAGTTCTTC
CASKAELYNEQFF
>TRBJ2-1|few|.|TRBV28
TGTGCCAGCAGTTCCGGACTTCCCAATGAGCAGTTCTTC
CASSSGLPNEQFF
>TRBJ1-4|few|.|TRBV19
TGTGCCAGCAGGAGTCACAGTGCGGCGGAAGCTGAAAAACTGTTTTTT
CASRSHSAAEAEKLFF
>TRBJ2-7|.|.|TRBV19
TGTGCCAGTAGTTTCGGAGTCCCCCGGCACGAGCAGTACTTC
CASSFGVPRHEQYF
>TRBJ1-3|.|.|TRBV9
TGTGCCAGCAGCGCAGAAACTGGAAACACCATATATTTT
CASSAETGNTIYF
>TRBJ2-4|.|.|TRBV6-1
TGTGCCAGCGGGGAGGGGGGGCAAGCCAAAAACATTCAGTACTTC
CASGEGGQAKNIQYF
>TRBJ2-1|few|.|TRBV28
TGTGCCAGCACCCCGGGAGCCGCCACCTACAATGAGCAGTTCTTC
CASTPGAATYNEQFF
>TRBJ2-5|few|.|TRBV28
TGTGCCAGCAGCGGGAGCGGAGACCAAGAGACCCAGTACTTC
CASSGSGDQETQYF
>TRBJ2-4|many|.|TRBV14
TGTGCCAGCAGCCAAGGACACACTAAAAACATTCAGTACTTC
CASSQGHTKNIQYF
>TRBJ1-2|.|TRBD1|TRBV4-3
TGCGCCAGCAGCCGAGACGACAGGGCAACTAACTATGGCTACACCTTC
CASSRDDRATNYGYTF
>TRBJ2-1|few|TRBD2|TRBV6-6
TGTGCCAGCAGTTGGCCGGGACTAGCGGGTTACAATGAGCAGTTCTTC
CASSWPGLAGYNEQFF
>TRBJ1-5|few|.|TRBV6-5
TGTGCCAGCAGTCCTCGGGGTCAGCCCCAGCATTTT
CASSPRGQPQHF
>TRBJ2-1|.|TRBD2|TRBV4-2
TGTGCCAGCAGCAAAGCGGGAGGGACCTACAATGAGCAGTTCTTC
CASSKAGGTYNEQFF
>TRBJ1-2|few|TRBD1|TRBV23-1
TGCGCCAGCAGAGGGACAGGGAGCGGTGGCTACACCTTC
CASRGTGSGGYTF
>TRBJ2-4|.|TRBD2|TRBV5-1
TGCGCCAGCAGCTACGACAGCGGGAGAATTGGGATTCAGTACTTC
CASSYDSGRIGIQYF
>TRBJ1-5|.|TRBD1|TRBV11-3
TGTGCCAGCAGCCCCAGCGACGGACAGGGTAGGGTCAATCAGCCCCAGCATTTT
CASSPSDGQGRVNQPQHF
>TRBJ2-3|.|.|TRBV20-1
TGCAGTGCTTTAGCGACAGATACGCAGTATTTT
CSALATDTQYF